A selection of T cell receptor beta chains follows, all from one sample in a study of T cell repertoires in cytomegalovirus infection. No antigen has been identified for these receptors. From the reads, TCRdb called clonotypes with MiXCR, one entry per CDR3 protein. The table shows about 920,000 distinct CDR3 sequences, with around 32% occurring only once. Sequencing was performed on cultured CD8+ T cells from PBMCs, taken from culture after CMV antigen stimulation. Every receptor here comes from a human donor in good health (CMV status not recorded). Some clones in this sample may be carry-over from other donors' samples. The CDR3 runs from the conserved cysteine through the conserved F or W. D genes are given only for firm matches. Clone size, where shown, is once, few, many, or a class for clones that have expanded.

d_gene: TRBD1
abundance: NA
j_gene: TRBJ2-5
v_gene: TRBV12-3/TRBV12-4
CDR3nt: TGTGCCAGCAGTTCACGGGGACAGGCCTCATCGACCCAGTACTTC
CDR3aa: CASSSRGQASSTQYF

d_gene: NA
abundance: NA
j_gene: TRBJ2-3
v_gene: TRBV5-5
CDR3nt: TGTGCCAGCAGCTTGTCCTCCCCAGATACGCAGTATTTT
CDR3aa: CASSLSSPDTQYF

d_gene: TRBD1
abundance: many
j_gene: TRBJ2-2
v_gene: TRBV7-8
CDR3nt: TGTGCCAGCAGCTCCGGACAGGGCGGGAGGGAGCTGTTTTTT
CDR3aa: CASSSGQGGRELFF

d_gene: TRBD1
abundance: NA
j_gene: TRBJ2-1
v_gene: TRBV9
CDR3nt: TGTGCCAGCAGCGCGCGGACAGGGGCAAACAATGAGCAGTTCTTC
CDR3aa: CASSARTGANNEQFF

d_gene: NA
abundance: NA
j_gene: TRBJ2-3
v_gene: TRBV28
CDR3nt: TGTGCCAGCAGTTTGCCAGGGGATGTACCAGATACGCAGTATTTT
CDR3aa: CASSLPGDVPDTQYF

d_gene: TRBD2
abundance: NA
j_gene: TRBJ2-3
v_gene: TRBV7-2
CDR3nt: TGTGCCAGCAGCTTAGGACTAGCCATTTACACAGATACGCAGTATTTT
CDR3aa: CASSLGLAIYTDTQYF

d_gene: TRBD1
abundance: NA
j_gene: TRBJ1-2
v_gene: TRBV6-6
CDR3nt: TGTGCCAGCAGTGCACCGGGACAGGGGGCATTCACCTTC
CDR3aa: CASSAPGQGAFTF

d_gene: NA
abundance: few
j_gene: TRBJ2-7
v_gene: TRBV24-1
CDR3nt: TGTGCCACCATGGTCCGCACGAGGGGTCAGGGGAGCTCCTACGAGCAGTACTTC
CDR3aa: CATMVRTRGQGSSYEQYF

d_gene: TRBD2
abundance: NA
j_gene: TRBJ2-5
v_gene: TRBV6-2/TRBV6-3
CDR3nt: TGTGCCAGCAGCGGGACTAGCGGGTGGAAGACCCAGTACTTC
CDR3aa: CASSGTSGWKTQYF

d_gene: TRBD2
abundance: many
j_gene: TRBJ2-5
v_gene: TRBV7-8
CDR3nt: TGTGCCAGCAGCTTACCAAGCGGGGGGGCAATAGAGACCCAGTACTTC
CDR3aa: CASSLPSGGAIETQYF

d_gene: NA
abundance: NA
j_gene: TRBJ1-1
v_gene: TRBV27
CDR3nt: TGTGCCAGCAGCCTGCACAGGGAGGGCACTGAAGCTTTCTTT
CDR3aa: CASSLHREGTEAFF

d_gene: NA
abundance: NA
j_gene: TRBJ1-2
v_gene: TRBV20-1
CDR3nt: TGCAGTGCTACCCCCCGTCCCAACTATGGCTACACCTTC
CDR3aa: CSATPRPNYGYTF

d_gene: NA
abundance: NA
j_gene: TRBJ2-5
v_gene: TRBV4-3
CDR3nt: TGCGCCAGCAGCCAAGGAGGGCCTGCGGACGTTGAGACCCAGTACTTC
CDR3aa: CASSQGGPADVETQYF

d_gene: NA
abundance: NA
j_gene: TRBJ1-2
v_gene: TRBV7-9
CDR3nt: TGTGCCAGCAGCCCGGGACCGTTCTACACCTTC
CDR3aa: CASSPGPFYTF

d_gene: NA
abundance: NA
j_gene: TRBJ2-5
v_gene: TRBV7-6
CDR3nt: TGTGCCAGCAGCTCCTCCCTAGAGACCCATTACTTC
CDR3aa: CASSSSLETHYF

d_gene: NA
abundance: NA
j_gene: TRBJ1-2
v_gene: TRBV10-3
CDR3nt: TGTGCCATCTTCGCAGGGGATGCGGGAGGCTACACCTTC
CDR3aa: CAIFAGDAGGYTF

d_gene: NA
abundance: NA
j_gene: TRBJ1-3
v_gene: TRBV12-3/TRBV12-4
CDR3nt: TGTGCCAGTAAGGGACACGGAAGCTCTGGAAACACCATATATTTT
CDR3aa: CASKGHGSSGNTIYF

d_gene: NA
abundance: NA
j_gene: TRBJ2-7
v_gene: TRBV7-8
CDR3nt: TGTGCCAGCAGCTTATTCCGGGTTATAGGCGACGAGCAGTACTTC
CDR3aa: CASSLFRVIGDEQYF

d_gene: NA
abundance: NA
j_gene: TRBJ1-2
v_gene: TRBV19
CDR3nt: TGTGCCAGTGGTTCACGGCGGCGCGGCTACACCTTC
CDR3aa: CASGSRRRGYTF

d_gene: TRBD2
abundance: NA
j_gene: TRBJ2-1
v_gene: TRBV19
CDR3nt: TGTGCCAGTAGTATGAGCGGGGGGCCTAGTGAGCAGTTCTTC
CDR3aa: CASSMSGGPSEQFF

d_gene: TRBD2
abundance: NA
j_gene: TRBJ2-3
v_gene: TRBV27
CDR3nt: TGTGCCAGCGGATCTTTGCCGGGACTAGAACCAGATACGCAGTATTTT
CDR3aa: CASGSLPGLEPDTQYF

d_gene: NA
abundance: medium-sized
j_gene: TRBJ2-7
v_gene: TRBV7-2
CDR3nt: TGTGCCAGCAGCTTAGACAGGGATTCCTACGAGCAGTACTTC
CDR3aa: CASSLDRDSYEQYF

d_gene: NA
abundance: NA
j_gene: TRBJ2-1
v_gene: TRBV9
CDR3nt: TGTGCCAGCAGCGTAGGGGGAGAGCGGAGGTCCCGCAATGAGCAGTTCTTC
CDR3aa: CASSVGGERRSRNEQFF

d_gene: NA
abundance: NA
j_gene: TRBJ1-2
v_gene: TRBV20-1
CDR3nt: TGCAGTGCTTGGATCAAAGGCTATGGCTACACCTTC
CDR3aa: CSAWIKGYGYTF

d_gene: NA
abundance: NA
j_gene: TRBJ2-1
v_gene: TRBV2
CDR3nt: TGTGCCGGCAGCCACAGGACCTACAATGAGCAGTTCTTC
CDR3aa: CAGSHRTYNEQFF

d_gene: NA
abundance: NA
j_gene: TRBJ1-1
v_gene: TRBV6-6
CDR3nt: TGTGCCAGCAGTTACTCGCGGGGGGATGAAGCTTTCTTT
CDR3aa: CASSYSRGDEAFF

d_gene: TRBD1
abundance: few
j_gene: TRBJ2-1
v_gene: TRBV19
CDR3nt: TGTGCCAGTAGTACAGGGGGCTACTACAATGAGCAGTTCTTC
CDR3aa: CASSTGGYYNEQFF

d_gene: TRBD1
abundance: many
j_gene: TRBJ1-1
v_gene: TRBV27
CDR3nt: TGTGCCAGCAGTTTATCAAGGGGGCTGAACACTGAAGCTTTCTTT
CDR3aa: CASSLSRGLNTEAFF

d_gene: TRBD2
abundance: NA
j_gene: TRBJ2-2
v_gene: TRBV6-5
CDR3nt: TGTGCCCCCCCATGTACTAGCGGGGGGGCAGGGAAGACCGGGGAGCTGTTTTTT
CDR3aa: CAPPCTSGGAGKTGELFF

d_gene: TRBD1
abundance: many
j_gene: TRBJ1-1
v_gene: TRBV28
CDR3nt: TGTGCCAGCAGGTGGGACAGGCCGAACACTGAAGCTTTCTTT
CDR3aa: CASRWDRPNTEAFF

d_gene: NA
abundance: NA
j_gene: TRBJ1-1
v_gene: TRBV5-6
CDR3nt: TGTGCCAGCCAGGGGCCTCCTAAAGGATACACTGAAGCTTTCTTT
CDR3aa: CASQGPPKGYTEAFF

d_gene: NA
abundance: NA
j_gene: TRBJ2-3
v_gene: TRBV4-3
CDR3nt: TGCGCCAGCAGCCAAGATTTCCACACCTTAAGCACAGATACGCAGTATTTT
CDR3aa: CASSQDFHTLSTDTQYF

d_gene: TRBD2
abundance: few
j_gene: TRBJ2-1
v_gene: TRBV27
CDR3nt: TGTGCCAGCAGTTCAGGGACTAGCGGCTCCTACAATGAGCAGTTCTTC
CDR3aa: CASSSGTSGSYNEQFF

d_gene: NA
abundance: few
j_gene: TRBJ2-1
v_gene: TRBV12-3/TRBV12-4
CDR3nt: TGTGCCAGCAGACCAGAACAGTGGGGTTACAATGAGCAGTTCTTC
CDR3aa: CASRPEQWGYNEQFF

d_gene: TRBD2
abundance: NA
j_gene: TRBJ2-2
v_gene: TRBV20-1
CDR3nt: TGCAGTGCTAAGGGCGGGGGGTACACCGGGGAGCTGTTTTTT
CDR3aa: CSAKGGGYTGELFF

d_gene: TRBD1
abundance: NA
j_gene: TRBJ1-2
v_gene: TRBV28
CDR3nt: TGTGCCAGCAGTTTCCTTGACAGGGGGATGGGCTATGGCTACACCTTC
CDR3aa: CASSFLDRGMGYGYTF